The present T cell receptor (beta chain) was sequenced within a study of tumor and adjacent non-tumor tissue in lung cancer. The overall study: Approximately 4 million productive TCRbeta reads were obtained per sample on average.

RNA was extracted from bulk tissue without any cell sorting. A modified ARM-PCR protocol with three rounds of nested PCR amplified TCRbeta. Each CDR3 protein is one row after TCRdb ran MiXCR on the multiplex PCR reads. The sample records 60,000 to 90,000 distinct CDR3 sequences, 60% to 80% being singletons. Germline values: CDR1 SQVTM, CDR2 ANQGSEA. The CDR3 totals 13 residues. The TCR comes from a woman aged 45 to 65 with non-small cell lung cancer. The sample was lung tumor tissue. The V call is TRBV29-1, the J call TRBJ2-4; possible D gene TRBD1, 6 bases. The CDR3 DNA reads TGCAGTGTTTTCAAACCAGGGGCAGACATTCAGTACTTC. Encoded protein: CSVFKPGADIQYF.